This entry features one TCR beta chain sequence. The antigen is unknown. This sample was taken from a study of OX40 agonist ivuxolimab in advanced cancers. Germline lookup yields CDR1 SNHLY and CDR2 FYNNEI. CDR3 length: 14 amino acids. The germline V and J ends were trimmed by 2 bases and 5 bases, with 13 bases remaining between them. Overall study findings and caveats: CD8+ T cells (on average) carried more expanded clones than CD4+ T cells. Clonal expansion was seen in CD4+ and CD8+ blood T cells by week 6 at 0.1 to 3.0 mg/kg.

Profiling relied on immunoSEQ multiplex PCR, and the TCRdb table lists in-frame clones only, not all of them. Of more than 65,000 clones listed, around 85% were seen once; the top ten hold approximately 6.1%. V is TRBV2 and J is TRBJ2-7; D may be TRBD1 or TRBD2 (5 bases each). This TCR came from an adult with an advanced solid tumor such as melanoma, head and neck, liver or kidney cancer. Here the sequenced sample was CD4+ or CD8+ T cells sorted from blood, taken in a trial of the OX40 agonist ivuxolimab. CDR3 sequence reads: CASSEFVRGDEQYF. In DNA, the CDR3 is TGTGCCAGCAGTGAATTCGTGCGAGGGGACGAGCAGTACTTC.